Listed here are 12 T cell receptor beta chains from one sample, sequenced in a study of neurological immune-mediated disorders. TCRdb ran MiXCR on the 5' RACE reads and lists one entry per CDR3 protein. The data show around 30,000 distinct CDR3 sequences, 2% to 3% seen once. Sequenced material: PBMCs. These receptors all come from a woman aged 45 to 65 with multiple sclerosis.

This clonotype was recorded many times. V and J are TRBV20-1 and TRBJ1-2; possible D gene TRBD1, 6 bases. Germline V CDR1 and CDR2: DFQATT, SNEGSKA (reference sequence). V dropped 0 bases and J dropped 8 bases, with 16 bases sitting between them. The CDR3 extends over 14 amino acids. The chain's CDR3 is CSARDNRGAGGYTF. CDR3 DNA: TGCAGTGCTAGAGATAATCGGGGGGCTGGGGGCTACACCTTC.

By share, this clonotype ranks as medium-sized (0.01 to 0.1%). The chain recombines TRBV10-3 with TRBJ1-2, with TRBD1 matching over 7 bases. Trimming removed 2 bases from V and 3 bases from J; junction bases left unmatched: 3. The CDR3 is made up of 14 amino acids. Germline V lookup: CDR1 ENHRY, CDR2 SYGVKD. CDR3 region: CAISEGQDDYGYTF. CDR3 in DNA: TGTGCCATCAGTGAGGGACAGGATGACTATGGCTACACCTTC.

This clonotype was counted between two and nine times. The chain combines TRBV20-1 with TRBJ2-7, with D uncertain. This CDR3 comprises 15 residues. CDR1 is DFQATT and CDR2 is SNEGSKA in the germline V gene (reference sequence). V lost 3 bases and J 2 bases, leaving 17 bases between the germline ends. The CDR3 sequence: CSASPLRETTYEQYF. CDR3 coding DNA: TGCAGTGCTAGTCCACTTAGGGAAACCACCTACGAGCAGTACTTC.

This clonotype has a count of ten or more. The V call is TRBV20-1, the J call TRBJ1-4; D is perhaps TRBD1 (5 bases). Trimming pared 3 bases from V and 6 bases from J, leaving 11 bases between. CDR1 and CDR2 (germline): DFQATT, SNEGSKA (reference sequence). This CDR3 has 13 residues. CDR3 amino acids: CSARSRADEKLFF. CDR3 in DNA: TGCAGTGCTAGGAGCAGGGCCGATGAAAAACTGTTTTTT.

This clonotype showed up many times. The rearrangement uses TRBV25-1 and TRBJ2-3; D tentatively fits TRBD1 or TRBD2 (6 bases each). The CDR3 is 17 amino acids. Germline-derived CDR1 and CDR2 are MGHDK and SYGVNS. V lost 7 bases to trimming and J lost 3 bases, with 23 bases between them. CDR3 in DNA: TGTGCCAGCATGGGGGGCCTGACCCCGAAAGCGACAGATACGCAGTATTTT. Protein: CASMGGLTPKATDTQYF.

This clonotype was detected many times. The V gene is TRBV27, the J gene TRBJ1-5; D is ambiguous. Germline V gene lookup returns CDR1 MNHEY and CDR2 SMNVEV (reference sequence). The V end lost 10 bases, the J end lost 2 bases, and 12 bases lay between the germline ends. This CDR3 comprises 13 residues. Here the CDR3 reads CATRSGGNQPQHF. The CDR3 DNA is TGTGCCACCCGAAGTGGCGGCAATCAGCCCCAGCATTTT.

The sample holds many counts of this clonotype. The chain employs TRBV6-5 and TRBJ1-3; 9 bases are shared with TRBD1. This CDR3 is built from 14 residues. Germline-derived CDR1 and CDR2 are MNHEY and SVGAGI. V was pared by 5 bases and J by 3 bases, with 2 bases of the junction left unmatched. CDR3 nucleotide sequence: TGTGCCAGCAGTAGACAGGGGGGTGGAAACACCATATATTTT. It is translated as CASSRQGGGNTIYF.

The table lists this clonotype with many counts. This chain joins TRBV28 and TRBJ1-3; D gene unclear. The CDR3 has 14 residues. Trimming shortened V by 6 bases and J by 4 bases, and 13 bases separated the two germline ends. Germline V gene data show CDR1 as MDHEN and CDR2 as SYDVKM. CDR3 region: CASSKELVGNTIYF. In DNA form, the CDR3 reads TGTGCCAGCAGCAAGGAATTAGTAGGAAACACCATATATTTT.

At least ten counts were recorded for this clonotype. The chain couples TRBV3-1 to TRBJ2-7, with unresolved D. Germline V gene data show CDR1 as LGHDT and CDR2 as YNNKEL (reference sequence). V was clipped by 3 bases and J by 3 bases, with 6 bases between them. This CDR3 region has 12 residues. CDR3 sequence (DNA): TGTGCCAGCAGCCAGACTCACTACGAGCAGTACTTC. Translating it yields CASSQTHYEQYF.

This clonotype has at least ten counts. The J gene is TRBJ2-1, the V gene TRBV7-2, with 11 positions matching TRBD2. This CDR3 contains 20 residues. CDR1 and CDR2 from the germline V gene are SGHTA and FQGNSA. V was pared by 7 bases and J by 0 bases, with 17 bases of the junction left unmatched. The CDR3 sequence is CASTLQPGLAVRSSYNEQFF. The CDR3, as DNA: TGTGCCAGCACCCTCCAACCGGGACTAGCGGTTAGGAGCTCCTACAATGAGCAGTTCTTC.

This clonotype showed up many times. The V and J genes are TRBV9 and TRBJ2-1; TRBD2 might be the D (5 bases). The CDR3 spans 15 residues. Trimming left V 0 bases short and J 0 bases short, with 7 bases between. Germline CDR1 and CDR2: SGDLS and YYNGEE. CDR3 amino acids: CASSVGAASYNEQFF. CDR3 DNA: TGTGCCAGCAGCGTAGGAGCGGCCTCCTACAATGAGCAGTTCTTC.

This clonotype was observed many times. The chain is built from TRBV20-1 and TRBJ2-3, with 10 bases lining up with TRBD2. CDR1 DFQATT and CDR2 SNEGSKA come from the germline V gene (reference sequence). The CDR3 totals 15 residues. Trimming removed 6 bases from V and 1 base from J; junction bases left unmatched: 7. CDR3 DNA sequence: TGCAGTGCCGGACGAGCGGGAGGGGGCACAGATACGCAGTATTTT. This codes for CSAGRAGGGTDTQYF.